A selection of T cell receptor beta chains follows, all from one sample in a study of T cell repertoires in cytomegalovirus infection. Each CDR3 protein gets one entry after TCRdb re-called the reads with MiXCR. The table lists approximately 150,000 distinct CDR3 sequences, 5% to 6.5% of them singletons. The sequenced material came from PBMCs. These receptors originate from a human donor in good health (CMV status not recorded). Some clones in this sample may be carry-over from other donors' samples. CDR3s include the opening cysteine and the closing phenylalanine or tryptophan. The D gene is left open where the match is weak. Size values are once, few and many counts, or a class for expanded clones, and some rows have none.

cdr3_nt: TGTGCCAGCAGCTTAGCTGGAGATCGCGGGGAGCTGTTTTTT
cdr3_aa: CASSLAGDRGELFF
v_call: TRBV11-1
clone_size: few
d_call: .
j_call: TRBJ2-2

cdr3_nt: TGTGCCAGCAGCTTAAGAAGGGGATGGGCTGAAGCTTTCTTT
cdr3_aa: CASSLRRGWAEAFF
v_call: TRBV7-2
clone_size: .
d_call: .
j_call: TRBJ1-1

cdr3_nt: TGTGCCAGCAGCCCCCACCGCCGAGCCGATACGCAGTATTTT
cdr3_aa: CASSPHRRADTQYF
v_call: TRBV7-2
clone_size: many
d_call: .
j_call: TRBJ2-3

cdr3_nt: TGCGCCAGCAGCCAAGATTTCAGAGGGATTATGCAGACCCAGTACTTC
cdr3_aa: CASSQDFRGIMQTQYF
v_call: TRBV4-3
clone_size: many
d_call: .
j_call: TRBJ2-5

cdr3_nt: TGTGCCACCAGCGCCAAGGGAGGGGGCGATCTGCACAATGAGCAGTTCTTC
cdr3_aa: CATSAKGGGDLHNEQFF
v_call: TRBV15
clone_size: .
d_call: .
j_call: TRBJ2-1

cdr3_nt: TGTGCCAGCAGCGTAGGGGGGGCGCAGAACTACGAGCAGTACTTC
cdr3_aa: CASSVGGAQNYEQYF
v_call: TRBV28
clone_size: many
d_call: .
j_call: TRBJ2-7

cdr3_nt: TGTGCCAGCAGCCATGACAGGGAATACTACGAGCAGTACTTC
cdr3_aa: CASSHDREYYEQYF
v_call: TRBV7-9
clone_size: many
d_call: TRBD1
j_call: TRBJ2-7

cdr3_nt: TGCAGTGCTAGCCCGACTAGAGTGGCCCTGTTCTTC
cdr3_aa: CSASPTRVALFF
v_call: TRBV20-1
clone_size: few
d_call: .
j_call: TRBJ2-1

cdr3_nt: TGTGCCAGCAGCTTAGAGGCCCTTTATAATTCACCCCTCCACTTT
cdr3_aa: CASSLEALYNSPLHF
v_call: TRBV7-2
clone_size: many
d_call: .
j_call: TRBJ1-6

cdr3_nt: TGTGCCAGCAGCTTAACGAATAGCGGCGGCTCCTACAATGAGCAGTTCTTC
cdr3_aa: CASSLTNSGGSYNEQFF
v_call: TRBV7-8
clone_size: few
d_call: .
j_call: TRBJ2-1

cdr3_nt: TGTGCCAGCAGAAGACAGGGGAACACTGAAGCTTTCTTT
cdr3_aa: CASRRQGNTEAFF
v_call: TRBV7-2
clone_size: many
d_call: TRBD1
j_call: TRBJ1-1

cdr3_nt: TGTGCCTGGAATCCAGGAGTAGGATATGGCTACACCTTC
cdr3_aa: CAWNPGVGYGYTF
v_call: TRBV30
clone_size: .
d_call: .
j_call: TRBJ1-2

cdr3_nt: TGTGCCAGCAGACCAGCCCTAGAAGCTTTCTTT
cdr3_aa: CASRPALEAFF
v_call: TRBV7-2
clone_size: many
d_call: .
j_call: TRBJ1-1

cdr3_nt: TGCAGTGCTAAACGAAACACTGAAGCTTTCTTT
cdr3_aa: CSAKRNTEAFF
v_call: TRBV20-1
clone_size: .
d_call: .
j_call: TRBJ1-1

cdr3_nt: TGTGCCAGCAGTGTGAGCGGGGATCAGCCCCAGCATTTT
cdr3_aa: CASSVSGDQPQHF
v_call: TRBV2
clone_size: .
d_call: .
j_call: TRBJ1-5

cdr3_nt: TGCGCCAGCAGCCAAGATGGGGGAGGCGATGAGCAGTTCTTC
cdr3_aa: CASSQDGGGDEQFF
v_call: TRBV4-3
clone_size: few
d_call: .
j_call: TRBJ2-1

cdr3_nt: TGCAGTGCTAGAGACGGGGGGCGTGCAGATACGCAGTATTTT
cdr3_aa: CSARDGGRADTQYF
v_call: TRBV20-1
clone_size: .
d_call: .
j_call: TRBJ2-3

cdr3_nt: TGTGCCAGCAGCCAAAGGAGTAGCGGGGGGGCCGGAGAGCAGTACTTC
cdr3_aa: CASSQRSSGGAGEQYF
v_call: TRBV7-6
clone_size: many
d_call: TRBD2
j_call: TRBJ2-7

cdr3_nt: TGTGCCAGCAGGTTACAGGGGGCTGGCAATCAGCCCCAGCATTTT
cdr3_aa: CASRLQGAGNQPQHF
v_call: TRBV28
clone_size: many
d_call: TRBD1
j_call: TRBJ1-5

cdr3_nt: TGTGCCAGCAGCATTAGCGGGGGGGCCTGGGGAGATACGCAGTATTTT
cdr3_aa: CASSISGGAWGDTQYF
v_call: TRBV7-3
clone_size: .
d_call: TRBD2
j_call: TRBJ2-3

cdr3_nt: TGCAGTGCCCTAAGGTGGGAGGGGGAAAAACTGTTTTTT
cdr3_aa: CSALRWEGEKLFF
v_call: TRBV20-1
clone_size: few
d_call: .
j_call: TRBJ1-4

cdr3_nt: TGTGCCAGCAGCCCAGCGGCTAGCAGGGAGACCCAGTACTTC
cdr3_aa: CASSPAASRETQYF
v_call: TRBV7-3
clone_size: many
d_call: .
j_call: TRBJ2-5

cdr3_nt: TGTGCCAGCAGTACCAGTCTCAACTATGGCTACACCTTC
cdr3_aa: CASSTSLNYGYTF
v_call: TRBV6-1
clone_size: many
d_call: .
j_call: TRBJ1-2

cdr3_nt: TGTGCCAGCAGCTTAGGGCCAGATACGCAGTATTTT
cdr3_aa: CASSLGPDTQYF
v_call: TRBV7-6
clone_size: many
d_call: .
j_call: TRBJ2-3

cdr3_nt: TGTGCCAGCAGCCCGTCGAGGACAGGGGGCTTTTCACCCCTCCACTTT
cdr3_aa: CASSPSRTGGFSPLHF
v_call: TRBV28
clone_size: many
d_call: TRBD1
j_call: TRBJ1-6

cdr3_nt: TGCGCCAGCAGCTTGAGCGGCGGGGCCTATGGCTACACCTTC
cdr3_aa: CASSLSGGAYGYTF
v_call: TRBV5-1
clone_size: many
d_call: .
j_call: TRBJ1-2

cdr3_nt: TGTGCCAGCAGCGCCGGACAGGGCGTCCACGAGCAGTACTTC
cdr3_aa: CASSAGQGVHEQYF
v_call: TRBV9
clone_size: few
d_call: TRBD1
j_call: TRBJ2-7

cdr3_nt: TGCAGTGCTTCCGACGTGCTATCTCCGGGACAGGTCATTTCACCCCTCCACTTT
cdr3_aa: CSASDVLSPGQVISPLHF
v_call: TRBV20-1
clone_size: many
d_call: TRBD1
j_call: TRBJ1-6

cdr3_nt: TGTGCCAGCAGCTCGGGACTAGACCCACGAGAGACCCAGTACTTC
cdr3_aa: CASSSGLDPRETQYF
v_call: TRBV7-9
clone_size: many
d_call: TRBD2
j_call: TRBJ2-5

cdr3_nt: TGCAGTGCTAGATCCCACGGAGGGAACTATGGCTACACCTTC
cdr3_aa: CSARSHGGNYGYTF
v_call: TRBV20-1
clone_size: many
d_call: .
j_call: TRBJ1-2

cdr3_nt: TGTGCCAGCAGCTTAGCAGGACAGACGAACACTGAAGCTTTCTTT
cdr3_aa: CASSLAGQTNTEAFF
v_call: TRBV7-8
clone_size: many
d_call: .
j_call: TRBJ1-1

cdr3_nt: TGTGCCTGGAGTCCCCTGGGGACTAGTGCCTATACGCAGTATTTT
cdr3_aa: CAWSPLGTSAYTQYF
v_call: TRBV30
clone_size: few
d_call: TRBD2
j_call: TRBJ2-3

cdr3_nt: TGTGCCAGCAGCCGCTCTGGGGCAGACAACGGGGAGCTGTTTTTT
cdr3_aa: CASSRSGADNGELFF
v_call: TRBV11-2
clone_size: many
d_call: .
j_call: TRBJ2-2

cdr3_nt: TGTGCCAGCAGCGATCCCCTGGGGGGTAACACTGAAGCTTTCTTT
cdr3_aa: CASSDPLGGNTEAFF
v_call: TRBV6-1
clone_size: many
d_call: .
j_call: TRBJ1-1

cdr3_nt: TGTGCCAGCAGCCAAGAGCAGTCACCCCTCCACTTT
cdr3_aa: CASSQEQSPLHF
v_call: TRBV14
clone_size: many
d_call: .
j_call: TRBJ1-6

cdr3_nt: TGTGCCAGCAGCCCCCGACTAGCGGCGGGAGGATACGAGCAGTACTTC
cdr3_aa: CASSPRLAAGGYEQYF
v_call: TRBV11-1
clone_size: many
d_call: TRBD2
j_call: TRBJ2-7

cdr3_nt: TGTGCCAGCAGCAAAGTTACCGGGACTGAAGCTTTCTTT
cdr3_aa: CASSKVTGTEAFF
v_call: TRBV7-9
clone_size: few
d_call: .
j_call: TRBJ1-1

cdr3_nt: TGTGCCAGCAGCTACTTGGCCGGGACCAACACCGGGGAGCTGTTTTTT
cdr3_aa: CASSYLAGTNTGELFF
v_call: TRBV7-2
clone_size: many
d_call: .
j_call: TRBJ2-2

cdr3_nt: TGTGCCAGTAGTATATCTCCGGGGAGAGGGTACAATGAGCAGTTCTTC
cdr3_aa: CASSISPGRGYNEQFF
v_call: TRBV19
clone_size: many
d_call: .
j_call: TRBJ2-1

cdr3_nt: TGTGCCAGCAGTTTCGGGGACAGGAACTATGGCTACACCTTC
cdr3_aa: CASSFGDRNYGYTF
v_call: TRBV28
clone_size: many
d_call: TRBD1
j_call: TRBJ1-2

cdr3_nt: TGTGCCAGTAACTACCCAGGGGGCCTGAACACTGAAGCTTTCTTT
cdr3_aa: CASNYPGGLNTEAFF
v_call: TRBV19
clone_size: many
d_call: TRBD1
j_call: TRBJ1-1

cdr3_nt: TGTACCAGCTCACCAGGAGTCGGTAATTCACCCCTCCACTTT
cdr3_aa: CTSSPGVGNSPLHF
v_call: TRBV18
clone_size: .
d_call: .
j_call: TRBJ1-6

cdr3_nt: TGCAGCGTGGCAGGGATGGGGGTGGGATATGGCTACACCTTC
cdr3_aa: CSVAGMGVGYGYTF
v_call: TRBV29-1
clone_size: .
d_call: .
j_call: TRBJ1-2

cdr3_nt: TGTGCCAGCAGCGTAGATATGCGGGGGCGCACAGATACGCAGTATTTT
cdr3_aa: CASSVDMRGRTDTQYF
v_call: TRBV9
clone_size: .
d_call: .
j_call: TRBJ2-3

cdr3_nt: TGTGCCAGCCTAAGTAGTCGCTACGAGCAGTACTTC
cdr3_aa: CASLSSRYEQYF
v_call: TRBV2
clone_size: .
d_call: .
j_call: TRBJ2-7

cdr3_nt: TGTGCCAGCAGTACCGTTGGGGAGACCCAGTACTTC
cdr3_aa: CASSTVGETQYF
v_call: TRBV25-1
clone_size: .
d_call: .
j_call: TRBJ2-5

cdr3_nt: TGTGCCAGCAGTTACACACGGACTGAAGCTTTCTTT
cdr3_aa: CASSYTRTEAFF
v_call: TRBV6-2/TRBV6-3
clone_size: many
d_call: .
j_call: TRBJ1-1

cdr3_nt: TGTGCCAGCACTTCAAACAGGGGGCGCGTCTATGGCTACACCTTC
cdr3_aa: CASTSNRGRVYGYTF
v_call: TRBV12-3/TRBV12-4
clone_size: many
d_call: TRBD1
j_call: TRBJ1-2